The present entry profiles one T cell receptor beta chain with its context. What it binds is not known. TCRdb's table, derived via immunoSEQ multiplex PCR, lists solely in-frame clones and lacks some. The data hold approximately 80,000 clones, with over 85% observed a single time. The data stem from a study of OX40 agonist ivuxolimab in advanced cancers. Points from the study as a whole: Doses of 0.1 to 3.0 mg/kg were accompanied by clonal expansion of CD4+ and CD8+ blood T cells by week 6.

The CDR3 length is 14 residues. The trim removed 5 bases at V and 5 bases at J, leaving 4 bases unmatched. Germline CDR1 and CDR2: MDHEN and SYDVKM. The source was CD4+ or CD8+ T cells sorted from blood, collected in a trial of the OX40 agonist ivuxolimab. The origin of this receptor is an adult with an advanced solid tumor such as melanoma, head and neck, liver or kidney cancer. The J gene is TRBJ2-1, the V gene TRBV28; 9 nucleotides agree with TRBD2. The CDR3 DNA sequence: TGTGCCAGCAGTATAGCGGGAGAAGACAATGAGCAGTTCTTC. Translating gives CASSIAGEDNEQFF.